The 13 T cell receptor beta chains below were found in one sample sequenced in a study of blood T cells in healthy people across ages. It was with a sample-barcoded 5' primer and a J-beta primer mix that a second PCR of about 6 to 12 cycles was run. Each CDR3 protein gets one entry after TCRdb re-called the 5' RACE reads with MiXCR. The top ten hold 20% to 25% of the sample, which has around 1,800,000 distinct CDR3 sequences, about two fifths seen once. Sequencing was carried out using blood. These receptor sequences come from a human donor in good health.

This clonotype was counted between two and nine times. At one end the junction does not follow the germline gene, possibly because of a read error. The chain is built from TRBV3-1 and TRBJ1-2; the D is unclear. Germline-derived CDR1 and CDR2 are LGHDT and YNNKEL (reference sequence). This CDR3 has 15 residues. CDR3 nucleotides: TGTGCCGGCAGCCAAGGCCTTCAACCAGTCTATGGCTACACCTTC. Amino acids: CAGSQGLQPVYGYTF.

This chain uses TRBV12-3 or TRBV12-4 with TRBJ2-7; the match to TRBD2 covers 8 bases. The V and J ends lost 5 bases and 2 bases, in that order; junction bases with no gene match: 5. There are 14 residues in the CDR3. CDR3 in amino acids: CASSRSGVTYEQYF. CDR3 nucleotides: TGTGCCAGCAGTCGTAGCGGGGTTACCTACGAGCAGTACTTC.

This chain connects TRBV20-1 to TRBJ1-2, with 7 bases matching TRBD1. This CDR3 region has 14 residues. Germline CDR1 reads DFQATT; CDR2 reads SNEGSKA (reference sequence). Trimming removed 5 bases from V and 3 bases from J; junction bases left unmatched: 9. The CDR3 DNA reads TGCAGTGCTGCATTGGGGACAGCTTACTATGGCTACACCTTC. Translating gives CSAALGTAYYGYTF.

Regarding this clonotype: One base away lies a much larger clone, so this may be a sequencing read error. The CDR3 sequence: CSARADTAYEQYF. DNA for the CDR3: TGCAGTGCTAGAGCAGATACCGCCTACGAGCAGTACTTC. This chain joins TRBV20-1 and TRBJ2-7, with D unresolved. CDR1 and CDR2 from the germline V gene are DFQATT and SNEGSKA (reference sequence). The CDR3 consists of 13 residues. Trimming removed 1 base at V and 2 bases at J, with 9 bases between.

This clonotype was picked up a small number of times. The chain joins TRBV7-9 to TRBJ2-6; D remains unclear. The CDR3 contains 14 residues. Germline V CDR1 and CDR2: SEHNR, FQNEAQ (reference sequence). The ends were cut back, 7 bases at V and 0 bases at J, with 7 bases in the middle. CDR3 in DNA: TGTGCCAGCAAAGGTAACTCTGGGGCCAACGTCCTGACTTTC. As protein: CASKGNSGANVLTF.

This chain uses TRBV7-9 with TRBJ1-1; D is undetermined. Germline-derived CDR1 and CDR2 are SEHNR and FQNEAQ (reference sequence). V was pared by 3 bases and J by 4 bases, with 9 bases between. CDR3 size: 13 residues. The CDR3 DNA reads TGTGCCAGCAGCTTCGTCGGAACCACTGAAGCTTTCTTT. It specifies CASSFVGTTEAFF.

This chain connects TRBV7-8 to TRBJ2-5; D is unresolved. With 2 bases removed from V and 5 bases from J, the gap between germline ends came to 18 bases. Germline loops: CDR1 SGHVS, CDR2 FQNEAQ. CDR3 length equals 16 residues. CDR3 sequence (DNA): TGTGCCAGCAGCTTAAATCCCCAAAGATATGGGGAGACCCAGTACTTC. Amino acid sequence: CASSLNPQRYGETQYF.

This clonotype appeared a few times. The chain is built from TRBV10-3 and TRBJ1-2; TRBD1 matches 11 bases. The CDR3 runs to 17 residues. Germline trimming cut 3 bases from V and 7 bases from J; bases unmatched to any gene: 13. Germline loops: CDR1 ENHRY, CDR2 SYGVKD. The CDR3 region is CAISDPRTGGAEGGYTF. As DNA, the CDR3 is TGTGCCATCAGTGATCCAAGGACAGGGGGCGCAGAGGGTGGCTACACCTTC.

This clonotype has a handful of counts. This sequence joins TRBV5-1 and TRBJ1-5, with D maybe TRBD1 (5 bases). The CDR3 runs to 14 residues. Germline-derived CDR1 and CDR2 are SGHRS and YFSETQ. The V end was cut by 0 bases, the J end by 3 bases, with 7 bases between. The CDR3 loop is CASSLGGHNQPQHF. For the CDR3, the DNA is TGCGCCAGCAGCTTGGGGGGCCACAATCAGCCCCAGCATTTT.

The gene calls are TRBV10-3 and TRBJ2-2, with D perhaps TRBD1 or TRBD2 (5 bases each). V was cut by 4 bases and J by 5 bases, with 11 bases left in between. The germline V gene encodes CDR1 ENHRY and CDR2 SYGVKD. The CDR3 spans 14 residues. The CDR3 protein is CAISGSRETGELFF. CDR3 in DNA: TGTGCCATCAGTGGAAGCAGGGAGACCGGGGAGCTGTTTTTT.

The chain combines TRBV20-1 with TRBJ1-2, with D possibly matching TRBD1 (5 bases). The CDR3 is 13 amino acids. Germline V gene sequence: CDR1 DFQATT, CDR2 SNEGSKA (reference sequence). The CDR3 region has the DNA TGCACCGCCGAGAGGGGAACGGACTATGGCTACACCTTC. This gives the protein CTAERGTDYGYTF.

The rearrangement joins TRBV29-1 to TRBJ1-2; D not resolved. Germline CDR1 reads SQVTM; CDR2 reads ANQGSEA. This CDR3 has 13 residues. The V gene lost 4 bases and the J gene lost 3 bases, with 12 bases spanning the gap. The CDR3: CSVGGGEYYGYTF. CDR3 bases: TGCAGCGTTGGAGGCGGGGAGTACTATGGCTACACCTTC.

This chain uses TRBV4-1 with TRBJ1-1; D is ambiguous. Trimming left V 1 base short and J 8 bases short, with 17 bases between. This CDR3 is 15 amino acids long. CDR1 is MGHRA, CDR2 YSYEKL, per germline. In DNA, the CDR3 is TGCGCCAGCAGCCAAGTGTCTGGGAACGCTAAAGAAGCTTTCTTT. The encoded protein is CASSQVSGNAKEAFF.